The 21 T cell receptor beta chains listed next were all sequenced from one sample in a study of CD8 T cells in ankylosing spondylitis. TCRdb processed the 5' RACE reads anew with MiXCR; each CDR3 protein has one entry. The repertoire holds about 190,000 distinct CDR3 sequences, 10% to 15% seen once, with 8% to 13% in the top ten. The sample consisted of blood, either unsorted or a sorted T cell fraction (not recorded which). These receptors originate from a female donor with ankylosing spondylitis or in good health (not recorded which).

This clonotype has at least ten counts. The V gene is TRBV12-3 or TRBV12-4, the J gene TRBJ1-5; D is perhaps TRBD1 (6 bases). The CDR3 runs to 16 residues. Trimming shortened V by 7 bases and J by 2 bases, and 18 bases separated the two germline ends. The CDR3 reads CASNLGRGQGNQPQHF. The CDR3 DNA sequence: TGTGCCAGCAATCTAGGCCGGGGGCAAGGCAATCAGCCCCAGCATTTT.

This clonotype was counted ten times or more. This sequence joins TRBV6-6 and TRBJ1-1; no firm D call. There are 13 residues in the CDR3. Trimming stripped 0 bases from V and 4 bases from J, with 6 bases between. CDR1 is MNHNY, CDR2 SVGAGI, per germline (reference sequence). CDR3 sequence: CASSYSGFTEAFF. The CDR3 coding sequence is TGTGCCAGCAGTTACTCCGGGTTCACTGAAGCTTTCTTT.

This clonotype was found a few times. The V call is TRBV7-6, the J call TRBJ1-5; D possibly corresponds to TRBD1 (5 bases). The germline gives CDR1 SGHVS, CDR2 FNYEAQ. Trimming cost V 3 bases and J 3 bases, with 15 bases left between them. This CDR3 comprises 16 residues. This CDR3 is CASSLEGRGVNQPQHF. The CDR3 coding sequence is TGTGCCAGCAGCTTGGAGGGGCGAGGGGTCAATCAGCCCCAGCATTTT. The full variable domain, completed using reference TRBV7-6 and TRBJ1-5, is GAGVSQSPRYKVTKRGQDVALRCDPISGHVSLYWYRQALGQGPEFLTYFNYEAQQDKSGLPNDRFSAERPEGSISTLTIQRTEQRDSAMYRCASSLEGRGVNQPQHFGDGTRLSIL.

This clonotype was seen ten or more times. The chain couples TRBV3-1 to TRBJ2-3; 11 nucleotides line up with TRBD2. This CDR3 has 16 residues. Germline V gene lookup returns CDR1 LGHDT and CDR2 YNNKEL (reference sequence). The trim removed 4 bases at V and 0 bases at J, leaving 3 bases unmatched. CDR3 DNA sequence: TGTGCCAGCAGCCCCGGACTAGCGGGTAGCACAGATACGCAGTATTTT. It codes for CASSPGLAGSTDTQYF.

This chain joins TRBV7-2 and TRBJ2-2; perhaps TRBD2 as D (6 bases). Between the trimmed V and J ends, which lost 7 bases and 1 base, there was a span of 10 bases. The CDR3 contains 14 residues. The germline V gene has CDR1 SGHTA and CDR2 FQGNSA. The CDR3 DNA is TGTGCCAGCATGCGGGGTCGGAACACCGGGGAGCTGTTTTTT. Protein: CASMRGRNTGELFF.

This clonotype showed up many times. The chain recombines TRBV5-1 with TRBJ2-2, with D uncertain. The CDR3 totals 15 residues. Germline CDR1 is SGHRS and CDR2 is YFSETQ. Trimming stripped 4 bases from V and 4 bases from J, with 14 bases between. This CDR3 is CASSNTHPTTGELFF. CDR3 DNA: TGCGCCAGCAGCAATACCCACCCGACCACCGGGGAGCTGTTTTTT.

This clonotype was seen a handful of times. The rearrangement uses TRBV12-3 or TRBV12-4 and TRBJ2-3; 12 bases map to TRBD2. This CDR3 region has 17 residues. V trimming: 6 bases; J trimming: 1 base; junction bases outside the gene matches: 8. CDR3: CASSYLAGGRGTDTQYF. The CDR3 DNA follows: TGTGCCAGCAGCTATCTAGCGGGAGGGCGGGGCACAGATACGCAGTATTTT.

There are many counts of this clonotype. The J gene is TRBJ2-1, the V gene TRBV6-2 or TRBV6-3; tentatively, D is TRBD2 (6 bases). V shed 4 bases and J shed 5 bases, with 6 bases lying between them. The CDR3 loop spans 12 amino acids. Germline V gene sequence: CDR1 MNHEY, CDR2 SVGEGT. The CDR3 coding sequence is TGTGCCAGCAGTTCGGGGGACAATGAGCAGTTCTTC. The encoded protein is CASSSGDNEQFF.

This clonotype showed up many times. The V and J genes are TRBV20-1 and TRBJ1-5; no firm D call. The germline V gene encodes CDR1 DFQATT and CDR2 SNEGSKA (reference sequence). The CDR3 totals 13 residues. Trimming removed 6 bases from V and 3 bases from J, with 12 bases in between. CDR3 sequence: CSASGKPNQPQHF. The DNA of the CDR3 is TGCAGTGCCTCCGGGAAGCCCAATCAGCCCCAGCATTTT.

This clonotype was counted at least ten times. This chain connects TRBV5-4 to TRBJ2-7, with D tentatively TRBD2 (6 bases). V lost 0 bases, J lost 4 bases, and 32 bases lay in between. Germline assignment: CDR1 SGHNT and CDR2 YYREEE (reference sequence). There are 21 residues in the CDR3. This CDR3 reads CASSLGLKAGRDPFYFYEQYF. The DNA for the CDR3 is TGTGCCAGCAGCTTGGGCTTGAAGGCGGGACGAGATCCTTTCTACTTTTACGAGCAGTACTTC.

V usage is TRBV7-3 and J usage is TRBJ2-3; TRBD1 is a possible D gene (5 bases). Germline CDR1 SGHTA, CDR2 FQGTGA. Trimming left V 5 bases short and J 4 bases short, with 16 bases between. The CDR3 totals 15 residues. The CDR3 spells CASSLYPIRADTQYF. Written as DNA, the CDR3 is TGTGCCAGCAGCCTATACCCGATCAGGGCAGATACGCAGTATTTT. Combining the CDR3 with reference TRBV7-3 and TRBJ2-3 gives the whole variable domain GAGVSQTPSNKVTEKGKYVELRCDPISGHTALYWYRQSLGQGPEFLIYFQGTGAADDSGLPNDRFFAVRPEGSVSTLKIQRTERGDSAVYLCASSLYPIRADTQYFGPGTRLTVL.

V gene TRBV6-4 combines with J gene TRBJ2-3, with 10 positions matching TRBD2. CDR1 and CDR2 (germline): MRHNA, SNTAGT. This CDR3 spans 17 amino acids. The V gene end was trimmed by 0 bases and the J gene end by 2 bases; junction bases not matched to a gene: 5. For the CDR3, the DNA is TGTGCCAGCAGTGACTCGGGCAGCGGGAGGGCCACAGATACGCAGTATTTT. Its protein is CASSDSGSGRATDTQYF.

This clonotype was seen many times. The J gene is TRBJ2-3, the V gene TRBV29-1; perhaps D is TRBD1 or TRBD2 (5 bases each). This CDR3 comprises 13 residues. Germline CDR1 and CDR2: SQVTM and ANQGSEA. V was clipped by 7 bases and J by 0 bases, with 11 bases between them. The CDR3 DNA follows: TGCAGCGCTAACCGGGACAGCACAGATACGCAGTATTTT. Its protein product is CSANRDSTDTQYF.

This clonotype was detected a few times. This chain uses TRBV7-2 with TRBJ2-3, with 9 bases aligning to TRBD2. J gave up 4 bases and V 2 bases, and 7 bases lay outside the gene matches. Germline V gives CDR1 SGHTA, CDR2 FQGNSA. This CDR3 spans 16 amino acids. The CDR3, as DNA: TGTGCCAGCAGCTTAAGCCCGGCGGGAGGGCCAGATACGCAGTATTTT. Translating gives CASSLSPAGGPDTQYF.

This clonotype was seen only a few times. The gene calls are TRBV20-1 and TRBJ2-5, with D possibly matching TRBD2 (6 bases). Trimming removed 3 bases at V and 3 bases at J, with 14 bases between. CDR1 is DFQATT, CDR2 SNEGSKA, per germline (reference sequence). CDR3 length: 14 amino acids. Here the CDR3 DNA reads TGCAGTGCTAGCCCAGCGGGTCTAGAAGAGACCCAGTACTTC. It yields the protein CSASPAGLEETQYF.

The CDR3 DNA follows: TGCGCCAGCAGGTTCAACACGGGACAGACCAATGAGCAGTTCTTC. It is translated as CASRFNTGQTNEQFF. The chain is built from TRBV5-1 and TRBJ2-1, with TRBD1 matching 7 bases. The CDR3 contains 15 residues. Germline CDR1 and CDR2: SGHRS and YFSETQ. Trimming at V came to 5 bases and at J to 6 bases, leaving 11 bases not matched to a gene.

The rearrangement uses TRBV20-1 and TRBJ2-2; D gene ambiguous. Trimming took 5 bases from V and 3 from J, leaving 10 bases between them. The CDR3 extends over 13 amino acids. Per germline, CDR1 DFQATT and CDR2 SNEGSKA (reference sequence). CDR3 nucleotides: TGCAGTGCTGGAAACGGCTACACCGGGGAGCTGTTTTTT. It yields the protein CSAGNGYTGELFF.

This clonotype was found once. The rearrangement links TRBV7-8 to TRBJ2-2; 7 positions agree with TRBD1. There are 16 residues in the CDR3. Germline values: CDR1 SGHVS, CDR2 FQNEAQ. V shed 0 bases, J shed 4 bases, and the junction held 5 bases outside the gene matches. CDR3 protein: CASSLADRLPTGELFF. In DNA, the CDR3 is TGTGCCAGCAGCTTAGCGGACAGGCTCCCCACCGGGGAGCTGTTTTTT. Variable domain in full (rest from reference TRBV7-8 and TRBJ2-2): GAGVSQSPRYKVAKRGQDVALRCDPISGHVSLFWYQQALGQGPEFLTYFQNEAQLDKSGLPSDRFFAERPEGSVSTLKIQRTQQEDSAVYLCASSLADRLPTGELFFGEGSRLTVL.

Concerning this clonotype: This may come from a read error, since a much larger clone is one base off. The chain links TRBV5-1 to TRBJ1-4; D gene unclear. CDR1 SGHRS and CDR2 YFSETQ come from the germline V gene. There are 12 residues in the CDR3. The CDR3 sequence is CTSSLSDEKLFF. The CDR3 DNA reads TGCACCAGCTCGTTGTCCGATGAAAAACTGTTTTTT.

This clonotype was seen many times. V and J are TRBV5-1 and TRBJ2-1, with 11 bases fitting TRBD2. Germline-derived CDR1 and CDR2 are SGHRS and YFSETQ. The CDR3 runs to 16 residues. The junction had 6 bases not matched to a gene; V was cut back by 4 bases and J by 3 bases. The CDR3 DNA reads TGCGCCAGCAGCGATCTGACTAGCGGGAACTACAATGAGCAGTTCTTC. As protein: CASSDLTSGNYNEQFF.

This clonotype was found many times. The rearrangement links TRBV7-9 to TRBJ1-1; maybe TRBD1 (5 bases). This CDR3 is built from 14 residues. V was trimmed by 8 bases and J by 2 bases, leaving 15 bases between them. Looked up from germline, CDR1 is SEHNR and CDR2 is FQNEAQ (reference sequence). The CDR3 DNA is TGTGCCAGCCGGGGGGGGAGGGTTAACACTGAAGCTTTCTTT. Translated: CASRGGRVNTEAFF.